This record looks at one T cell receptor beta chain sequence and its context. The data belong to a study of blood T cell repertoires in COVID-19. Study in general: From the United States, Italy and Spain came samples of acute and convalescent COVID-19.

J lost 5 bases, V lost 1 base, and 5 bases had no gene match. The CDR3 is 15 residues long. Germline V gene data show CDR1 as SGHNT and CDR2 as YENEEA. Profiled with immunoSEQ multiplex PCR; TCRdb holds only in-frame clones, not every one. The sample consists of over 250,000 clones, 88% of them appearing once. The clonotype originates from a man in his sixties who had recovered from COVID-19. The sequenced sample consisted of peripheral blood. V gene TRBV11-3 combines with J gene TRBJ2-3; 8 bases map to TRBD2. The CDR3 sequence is CASSLGDSGVDTQYF. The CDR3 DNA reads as TGTGCCAGCAGCTTAGGTGATAGCGGGGTAGATACGCAGTATTTT.